This T cell receptor beta chain was identified during a study of cytomegalovirus exposure and HLA in healthy donors. Study-level information: Assignment to the Caucasian-associated ancestry cluster applied to approximately 80% of the approximately 400 genotyped donors. Findings and caveats of the study: TCR beta chains numbering 164 were designated cytomegalovirus-associated.

A few counts support this clone. The target antigen is unknown. The germline gives CDR1 SQVTM, CDR2 ANQGSEA. The length of the CDR3 is 13 residues. V dropped 0 bases and J dropped 1 base, with 6 bases sitting between them. Unrecorded immune exposures were likely, despite nominal health at sampling. The PCR was carried out with 60 Vbeta primers and 13 Jbeta primers. The data were produced by immunoSEQ multiplex PCR, yet TCRdb's version contains in-frame clones alone and is incomplete. The table records roughly 120,000 clones, 15% to 19% of them present only once. The source is a woman aged 18-30 years in good health and CMV-seronegative. This sequence joins TRBV29-1 and TRBJ1-1; D not certain. Source material: PBMCs. The CDR3 spells CSVEEGENTEAFF. Written as DNA, the CDR3 is TGCAGCGTTGAAGAGGGAGAGAACACTGAAGCTTTCTTT.